The 15 T cell receptor beta chains reported below all come from one sample, sequenced in a study of T cell changes during pregnancy in multiple sclerosis. Here immunoSEQ multiplex PCR was the method, and the copy in TCRdb shows in-frame clones only, minus some. This repertoire shows tens of thousands of clones, 96% found once; its top ten account for 2% to 2.5%. The sequences come from CD8+ T cells from peripheral blood mononuclear cells, collected after pregnancy. These receptors originate from a female donor with multiple sclerosis, enrolled in a pregnancy study.

The chain couples TRBV2 to TRBJ2-1, with TRBD2 matching over 9 bases. The CDR3 contains 13 residues. In germline, CDR1 is SNHLY, CDR2 FYNNEI. The junction had 5 bases not matched to a gene; V was cut back by 7 bases and J by 7 bases. CDR3 amino acids: CASNSGRLNEQFF. CDR3 nucleotides: TGTGCCAGCAACAGCGGGAGGCTTAATGAGCAGTTCTTC.

The rearrangement links TRBV7-6 to TRBJ2-7; tentatively, D is TRBD2 (6 bases). Trimming took off 5 bases at V and 2 bases at J, with 22 bases between the two ends. CDR3 length: 17 amino acids. Germline lookup yields CDR1 SGHVS and CDR2 FNYEAQ. The CDR3 loop reads CASSPWGTAGSTYEQYF. In DNA, the CDR3 is TGTGCCAGCAGCCCGTGGGGGACGGCGGGATCAACCTACGAGCAGTACTTC.

The sample holds one count of this clone. The gene calls are TRBV19 and TRBJ2-1; D uncertain. The CDR3 has 14 amino acids. Germline CDR1 LNHDA, CDR2 SQIVND (reference sequence). V lost 1 base and J 6 bases, leaving 10 bases between the germline ends. In DNA form, the CDR3 reads TGTGCCAGTAGTATAGGGAGTTGGCTCAATGAGCAGTTCTTC. Translation gives CASSIGSWLNEQFF. Full variable domain (rest looked up from reference TRBV19 and TRBJ2-1): DGGITQSPKYLFRKEGQNVTLSCEQNLNHDAMYWYRQDPGQGLRLIYYSQIVNDFQKGDIAEGYSVSREKKESFPLTVTSAQKNPTAFYLCASSIGSWLNEQFFGPGTRLTVL.

The chain carries TRBV28 and TRBJ1-1; D not resolved. Per germline, CDR1 MDHEN and CDR2 SYDVKM. This CDR3 comprises 14 residues. The V end lost 3 bases, the J end lost 4 bases, and 12 bases lay between the germline ends. For the CDR3, the DNA is TGTGCCAGCAGTTTCACCGGGGAGAGCACTGAAGCTTTCTTT. Its translation: CASSFTGESTEAFF.

The chain links TRBV4-1 to TRBJ2-7; possible D gene TRBD2, 5 bases. Germline-derived CDR1 and CDR2 are MGHRA and YSYEKL. Trimming pared 0 bases from V and 6 bases from J, leaving 9 bases between. The CDR3 covers 13 residues. This chain's CDR3 is CASSQDPEVEQYF. CDR3 DNA: TGCGCCAGCAGCCAAGACCCGGAGGTCGAGCAGTACTTC.

This chain links TRBV28 with TRBJ1-6, with D perhaps TRBD1 (5 bases). Germline loops: CDR1 MDHEN, CDR2 SYDVKM. The CDR3 loop spans 16 amino acids. Trimming cost V 3 bases and J 9 bases, with 18 bases left between them. CDR3 region: CASSFGPRGSGSPLHF. In DNA form, the CDR3 reads TGTGCCAGCAGTTTCGGCCCCCGGGGGTCAGGTTCACCCCTCCACTTT.

This chain links TRBV19 with TRBJ1-2; 9 nucleotides agree with TRBD1. The V gene's germline CDR1 is LNHDA and CDR2 SQIVND (reference sequence). The trim removed 4 bases at V and 3 bases at J, leaving 3 bases unmatched. The CDR3 runs 14 residues. The CDR3: CASSTTGGHYGYTF. The CDR3 DNA reads TGTGCCAGTAGTACGACAGGGGGGCACTATGGCTACACCTTC. Looking up the rest from reference TRBV19 and TRBJ1-2 gives the full variable domain: DGGITQSPKYLFRKEGQNVTLSCEQNLNHDAMYWYRQDPGQGLRLIYYSQIVNDFQKGDIAEGYSVSREKKESFPLTVTSAQKNPTAFYLCASSTTGGHYGYTFGSGTRLTVV.

The chain links TRBV2 to TRBJ2-5, with 7 bases identical to TRBD2. The CDR3 contains 15 residues. Trimming at V came to 7 bases and at J to 2 bases, leaving 10 bases not matched to a gene. Germline CDR1 reads SNHLY; CDR2 reads FYNNEI. The CDR3: CASTQTAGEQETQYF. CDR3 nucleotides: TGTGCCAGCACCCAAACGGCGGGAGAGCAAGAGACCCAGTACTTC.

The chain carries TRBV11-1 and TRBJ2-1; the D is unclear. Trimming stripped 3 bases from V and 7 bases from J, with 10 bases between. Looked up from germline, CDR1 is SGHAT and CDR2 is FQDESV (reference sequence). The CDR3 runs to 13 residues. The CDR3 region has the DNA TGTGCCAGCAGCTTCCCGCTAGAGAATGAGCAGTTCTTC. Amino acids: CASSFPLENEQFF.

This clone was recorded only once. The genes are TRBV14 and TRBJ2-3, with 13 bases aligning to TRBD2. Germline CDR1 is SGHDN and CDR2 is FVKESK. Trimming took 0 bases from V and 5 from J; bases not matched to a gene: 5. The CDR3 has 17 amino acids. The CDR3: CASSQDELAGGGDTQYF. For the CDR3, the DNA is TGTGCCAGCAGCCAAGATGAACTAGCGGGAGGGGGAGATACGCAGTATTTT.

The chain employs TRBV15 and TRBJ2-7; possibly TRBD1 for D (5 bases). The CDR3 consists of 13 residues. V was pared by 5 bases and J by 4 bases, with 12 bases between. Germline V CDR1 and CDR2: LNHNV, YYDKDF (reference sequence). CDR3 DNA: TGTGCCACCAGCTTCGAAAGGGGATACGAGCAGTACTTC. Its translation is CATSFERGYEQYF.

The rearrangement links TRBV2 to TRBJ2-1, with 9 bases aligning to TRBD2. Unmatched junction bases numbered 7, after V lost 1 base and J lost 0 bases. The CDR3 length is 18 residues. Germline V gives CDR1 SNHLY, CDR2 FYNNEI. The DNA of the CDR3 is TGTGCCAGCAGTGAAGGCCTAGCGGGACCCTCCTCCTACAATGAGCAGTTCTTC. Amino acids: CASSEGLAGPSSYNEQFF.

The V and J genes are TRBV6-5 and TRBJ2-5; D may be TRBD2 (6 bases). V was shortened by 2 bases and J by 2 bases, with 12 bases between the two germline ends. Germline CDR1 is MNHEY and CDR2 is SVGAGI. The length of the CDR3 is 15 residues. The DNA of the CDR3 is TGTGCCAGCAGTTACCGGGATAGCGGACAAGAGACCCAGTACTTC. The encoded protein is CASSYRDSGQETQYF.

The gene calls are TRBV4-1 and TRBJ2-1; no clear D gene. CDR3 length: 13 amino acids. Trimming pared 1 base from V and 10 bases from J, leaving 11 bases between. CDR1 is MGHRA, CDR2 YSYEKL, per germline. The CDR3 DNA reads TGCGCCAGCAGCCAAGTAGAATCGAGGGAGCAGTTCTTC. Translated: CASSQVESREQFF.

J is TRBJ1-5 and V is TRBV19; D uncertain. V was shortened by 3 bases and J by 9 bases, with 12 bases between the two germline ends. The CDR3 runs to 13 residues. Looked up from germline, CDR1 is LNHDA and CDR2 is SQIVND (reference sequence). The CDR3 protein is CASSMGVLGPQHF. DNA for the CDR3: TGTGCCAGTAGTATGGGCGTCTTAGGGCCCCAGCATTTT.